The clone carrying this T cell receptor (beta chain) was counted a few times. Its antigen remains unidentified. This sample was taken from a study of response to subunit inactivated influenza vaccine. Overall study results and limits: It was the authors' suggestion that each seasonal influenza vaccination recruits few new T cells.

TCRdb re-called the RT-PCR reads through MiXCR, storing one row per CDR3 protein. Of fewer than 800,000 distinct CDR3 sequences in the sample, 15% to 18% were seen once. The CDR3 is 15 residues long. Germline CDR1 DFQATT, CDR2 SNEGSKA (reference sequence). V lost 3 bases to trimming and J lost 1 base; unmatched junction nucleotides: 5. This TCR was recovered from a man in his fifties or sixties who received an inactivated influenza vaccine. The chain couples TRBV20-1 to TRBJ2-3; TRBD2 agrees at 9 bases. The sample consisted of PBMCs from blood, taken about 13 days after vaccination. CDR3 in amino acids: CSASLAGVGTDTQYF. DNA for the CDR3: TGCAGTGCTAGCTTAGCGGGGGTAGGCACAGATACGCAGTATTTT.